What follows is one T cell receptor beta chain and its context. This record comes from a study of blood T cell repertoires in COVID-19. Across the study: The origin of the acute and convalescent COVID-19 samples was the United States, Italy and Spain. T cells, B-cell-depleted T cells, or PBMCs supplied cDNA or gDNA.

The CDR3 extends over 15 amino acids. Germline lookup yields CDR1 MDHEN and CDR2 SYDVKM. Losses at the gene ends were 6 bases for V and 5 bases for J; bases not matched to a gene: 9. Per the original methods: Estimates of nucleated cell counts were drawn from the amplification of reference gene primers. Clones were sequenced by immunoSEQ multiplex PCR, and TCRdb holds only the in-frame ones, with some missing. The V and J calls and clone size were taken over from that table, and D and trimming were inferred from the DNA. The sample lists approximately 150,000 clones, approximately 90% seen once, with approximately 2% in the top ten.

This TCR came from a man in his fifties who had recovered from COVID-19. V and J are TRBV28 and TRBJ2-1; TRBD2 matches at 8 bases. Sequenced sample: peripheral blood. The CDR3 bases are TGTGCCAGCAGCTCTTCCGGGACTAGAAACAATGAGCAGTTCTTC. Protein product: CASSSSGTRNNEQFF.